The 18 T cell receptor beta chains below all came from one sample that was sequenced in a study of blood T cells in healthy people across ages. The second PCR ran roughly 6 to 11 cycles with a sample-barcoded 5' primer and J-beta primers. From the 5' RACE reads, TCRdb called clonotypes with MiXCR, one entry per CDR3 protein. The sample records about 780,000 distinct CDR3 sequences, about 47% being singletons. The sequencing input was blood. These receptors were collected from an elderly man in good health.

The rearrangement links TRBV11-2 to TRBJ1-1, with D possibly matching TRBD1 (6 bases). The V end was cut by 2 bases, the J end by 3 bases, with 19 bases between. The germline gives CDR1 SGHAT, CDR2 FQNNGV. The CDR3 has 17 residues. CDR3 residues: CASSLSQQGGKYTEAFF. The CDR3 DNA follows: TGTGCCAGCAGCTTAAGTCAACAGGGAGGGAAGTACACTGAAGCTTTCTTT.

A note on this clonotype: One junction end disagrees with the germline gene, perhaps due to a read error. CDR3 sequence: CASSLDSATNEKPFF. CDR3 DNA sequence: TGCGCCAGCAGCTTGGACAGCGCAACTAATGAAAAACCGTTTTTT. The J gene is TRBJ1-4, the V gene TRBV5-1; no reliable D call. The CDR3 totals 15 residues. Germline-derived CDR1 and CDR2 are SGHRS and YFSETQ.

The CDR3, as DNA: TGTGCCTGGAACCGGGACTACTCCAATGAGCAGTTCTTC. Its translation: CAWNRDYSNEQFF. The chain has TRBV30 and TRBJ2-1; TRBD2 agrees at 7 bases. CDR3 size: 13 residues. With V trimmed by 4 bases and J by 6 bases, 6 bases remained unmatched. Germline CDR1 reads GTSNPN; CDR2 reads SVGIG (reference sequence).

For this clonotype: A much larger clone differs from this one at a single base, so this may be a read error. The chain couples TRBV6-1 to TRBJ1-2; D ambiguous. V gave up 6 bases and J gave up 6 bases, with 11 bases separating them. Germline loops: CDR1 MNHNS, CDR2 SASEGT. This CDR3 region has 12 residues. Here the CDR3 reads CASRELRNGYTF. The CDR3 coding sequence is TGTGCCAGCAGGGAACTCCGAAATGGCTACACCTTC.

As concerns this clonotype: A much larger clone differs from this one at a single base, so this may be a read error. The chain has TRBV20-1 and TRBJ2-3; D is perhaps TRBD1 or TRBD2 (5 bases each). The CDR3 totals 16 residues. CDR1 and CDR2 (germline): DFQATT, SNEGSKA (reference sequence). With 2 bases removed from V and 5 bases from J, the gap between germline ends came to 20 bases. This chain's CDR3 is CSARSPGRALQDTQYF. Here the CDR3 DNA reads TGCAGTGCTAGATCCCCGGGACGAGCGCTTCAAGATACGCAGTATTTT.

The chain employs TRBV20-1 and TRBJ2-1; D is perhaps TRBD2 (6 bases). In germline, CDR1 is DFQATT, CDR2 SNEGSKA (reference sequence). This CDR3 is built from 15 residues. The V end lost 8 bases, the J end lost 0 bases, and 17 bases lay between the germline ends. For the CDR3, the DNA is TGCAGTACACATAGCGGCGTCTCCTCCTACAATGAGCAGTTCTTC. Its protein is CSTHSGVSSYNEQFF.

This rearrangement joins TRBV9 to TRBJ2-5, with no clear D. The end of the DNA fits TRBJ2-7 better, so the J call may be wrong. Germline V gives CDR1 SGDLS, CDR2 YYNGEE. The CDR3 has 17 residues. The CDR3 DNA sequence: TGTGCCAGCAGCGTAGGTCCCCAAATTGACCCCACCTACGAGCAGTACTTC. It specifies CASSVGPQIDPTYEQYF.

This rearrangement joins TRBV28 to TRBJ1-2; D not certain. The germline V gene has CDR1 MDHEN and CDR2 SYDVKM. V lost 7 bases, J lost 7 bases, and 13 bases lay in between. The CDR3 runs 12 residues. CDR3 loop: CASTPTQSGYTF. The CDR3 nucleotides read TGTGCCAGCACCCCTACCCAGAGTGGCTACACCTTC.

The rearrangement links TRBV6-5 to TRBJ1-5; D uncertain. The CDR3 spans 15 residues. Germline V gene lookup returns CDR1 MNHEY and CDR2 SVGAGI. Trimming removed 7 bases at V and 0 bases at J, with 13 bases between. In nucleotides, the CDR3 is TGTGCCAGCAAGACTTCACAGAATAGCAATCAGCCCCAGCATTTT. The encoded protein is CASKTSQNSNQPQHF.

The V gene is TRBV7-9, the J gene TRBJ2-1; 11 nucleotides line up with TRBD2. This CDR3 is built from 15 residues. Germline V gene lookup returns CDR1 SEHNR and CDR2 FQNEAQ (reference sequence). The trim removed 4 bases at V and 8 bases at J, leaving 7 bases unmatched. CDR3 nucleotides: TGTGCCAGCAGCTCGACCGGGACTAGCGGCGATGAGCAGTTCTTC. It translates to CASSSTGTSGDEQFF.

The V and J genes are TRBV4-3 and TRBJ2-3; D not resolved. V lost 0 bases and J 7 bases, leaving 11 bases between the germline ends. Germline CDR1 is LGHNA and CDR2 is YSLEER. The CDR3 length is 14 residues. The CDR3 loop is CASSQDKGMNTQYF. In nucleotides, the CDR3 is TGCGCCAGCAGCCAAGATAAGGGTATGAATACGCAGTATTTT.

This clonotype has a handful of counts. This chain links TRBV28 with TRBJ1-1; the D gene is possibly TRBD1 (5 bases). This CDR3 contains 13 residues. Looked up from germline, CDR1 is MDHEN and CDR2 is SYDVKM. V dropped 5 bases and J dropped 2 bases, with 9 bases sitting between them. The CDR3 DNA reads TGTGCCAGCAGTGACAGAGCTAACACTGAAGCTTTCTTT. This encodes CASSDRANTEAFF. The whole variable domain, filled in from reference TRBV28 and TRBJ1-1, reads DVKVTQSSRYLVKRTGEKVFLECVQDMDHENMFWYRQDPGLGLRLIYFSYDVKMKEKGDIPEGYSVSREKKERFSLILESASTNQTSMYLCASSDRANTEAFFGQGTRLTVV.

This clonotype was detected many times. The germline gene is not matched at one end of the junction; a read error may be the cause. Here the CDR3 DNA reads TGTGCCAGCAGCTTAGGCCAGGGTACCTACGAGCAGTACTTC. It is translated as CASSLGQGTYEQYF. The V and J genes are TRBV12-3 or TRBV12-4 and TRBJ2-7, with a tentative D call TRBD1 (5 bases). There are 14 residues in the CDR3.

As to this clonotype: Being one base from a much bigger clone, this may be a read error. This chain links TRBV28 with TRBJ2-7; TRBD1 aligns across 9 bases. TRBJ2-4 explains the end of the DNA better; the J call may be wrong. This CDR3 has 17 amino acids. Germline CDR1 is MDHEN and CDR2 is SYDVKM. In nucleotides, the CDR3 is TGTGTCAGCAGTTCGGGGACAGGGTGGGGATTTGGAAACATTCAGTACTTC. It is translated as CVSSSGTGWGFGNIQYF.

This clonotype was seen repeatedly, ten times or more. The V and J genes are TRBV20-1 and TRBJ2-7; 9 bases are a match to TRBD2. The CDR3 is 14 amino acids. The ends lost 1 base at V and 7 bases at J; junction bases unmatched: 8. Germline-derived CDR1 and CDR2 are DFQATT and SNEGSKA (reference sequence). For the CDR3, the DNA is TGCAGTGCTAGAGGAATAGCGGGAGTGAGGGAGCAGTACTTC. Protein sequence: CSARGIAGVREQYF.

This clonotype has ten or more counts. The CDR3 region has the DNA TGTGCCAGCAGGGCCGACAGGGACACAGATACGCAGTATTTT. Amino acid sequence: CASRADRDTDTQYF. The chain has TRBV6-6 and TRBJ2-3, with TRBD1 matching over 7 bases. After removal of 6 bases from V and 2 bases from J, the junction contained 5 bases not matched to a gene. Per germline, CDR1 MNHNY and CDR2 SVGAGI (reference sequence). This CDR3 spans 14 amino acids.

This clonotype has just one count. The rearrangement links TRBV20-1 to TRBJ2-1; TRBD1 is a possible D gene (5 bases). The J call may be incorrect, as the DNA end agrees better with TRBJ2-7. The CDR3 extends over 11 amino acids. CDR1 and CDR2 (germline): DFQATT, SNEGSKA (reference sequence). The CDR3 sequence: CSASQDNEQYF. CDR3 DNA: TGCAGTGCTAGCCAGGACAATGAGCAGTACTTC.

The chain recombines TRBV20-1 with TRBJ2-7; D uncertain. V lost 6 bases, J lost 5 bases, and 11 bases lay in between. This CDR3 is 11 amino acids long. Germline CDR1 reads DFQATT; CDR2 reads SNEGSKA (reference sequence). The CDR3 coding sequence is TGCAGTGCCTCCCGCCAGCACGAGCAGTACTTC. Its translation is CSASRQHEQYF.